Below, one TCR beta chain is given with its context. The data are from a study of blood T cell repertoires in COVID-19. Study context: Acute and convalescent COVID-19 samples came from the United States, Italy and Spain. From T cells, B-cell-depleted T cells, or PBMCs came the material, which was cDNA or gDNA.

Trimming removed 1 base at V and 1 base at J, with 8 bases between. The CDR3 covers 14 residues. Germline assignment: CDR1 SGHDT and CDR2 YYEEEE. Original handling: Estimation of nucleated cell counts relied on the amplification of reference gene primers. Produced via immunoSEQ multiplex PCR; TCRdb's table is partial and in-frame only. Clonal size and the V and J genes are those of that table, whereas D and trimming came from the DNA. The table lists about 15,000 clones, roughly 76% of them singletons, with under 35% in the top ten. The chain employs TRBV5-6 and TRBJ1-1, with a possible D match to TRBD1 (6 bases). The receptor's source is a man between 70 and 80 years old with active or convalescent COVID-19. Sequencing was performed on peripheral blood. DNA for the CDR3: TGTGCCAGCAGCTTGTTCAGGGGGAACACTGAAGCTTTCTTT. It is translated as CASSLFRGNTEAFF.